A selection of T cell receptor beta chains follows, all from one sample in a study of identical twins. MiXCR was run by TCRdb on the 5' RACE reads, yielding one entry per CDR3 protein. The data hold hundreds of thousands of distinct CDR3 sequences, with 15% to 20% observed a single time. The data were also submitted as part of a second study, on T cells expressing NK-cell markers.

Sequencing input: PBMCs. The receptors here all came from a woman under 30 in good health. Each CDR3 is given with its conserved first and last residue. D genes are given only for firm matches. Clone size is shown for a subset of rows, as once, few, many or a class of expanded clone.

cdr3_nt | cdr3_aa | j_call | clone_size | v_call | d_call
TGTGCCAGCAGCTCACGGGACAGGGGACACTACGAGCAGTACTTC | CASSSRDRGHYEQYF | TRBJ2-7 | few | TRBV7-9 | TRBD1
TGTGCCAGCAGGGGGAGGGGATCCGGCACTGAAGCTTTCTTT | CASRGRGSGTEAFF | TRBJ1-1 | many | TRBV12-3/TRBV12-4 | -
TGCAGTGCCCCCCTCACAGGGGGCTATGGCTACACCTTC | CSAPLTGGYGYTF | TRBJ1-2 | few | TRBV20-1 | TRBD1
TGTGCCAGCAGTCGGGAGCTGGGAGATACGCAGTATTTT | CASSRELGDTQYF | TRBJ2-3 | few | TRBV12-3/TRBV12-4 | -
TGTGCCAGCAGACGGTTCAATGGGGGGGCGGACGAAGCTTTCTTT | CASRRFNGGADEAFF | TRBJ1-1 | - | TRBV5-5 | -
TGCGCCAGCAGCCGGGCGGGACTCTCTGGCTACAATGAGCAGTTCTTC | CASSRAGLSGYNEQFF | TRBJ2-1 | few | TRBV4-3 | -
TGTGCCAGCAGCCAAAAGGGAACCTACGAGCAGTACTTC | CASSQKGTYEQYF | TRBJ2-7 | few | TRBV3-1 | -
TGTGCCAGCAGCTTGCGGGGTTATGATACGCAGTATTTT | CASSLRGYDTQYF | TRBJ2-3 | - | TRBV5-6 | -
TGTGCCAGCAGCCAAGGACTAGGCGATGAGCAGTTCTTC | CASSQGLGDEQFF | TRBJ2-1 | - | TRBV3-1 | -
TGTGCCAGCAGTTTCCTAACAGCGGGGAACTCCACAGATACGCAGTATTTT | CASSFLTAGNSTDTQYF | TRBJ2-3 | - | TRBV12-3/TRBV12-4 | TRBD2
TGCAGCGTTGAGGGGGGCAGGGATACGCAGTATTTT | CSVEGGRDTQYF | TRBJ2-3 | few | TRBV29-1 | -
TGTGCCAGCAGCTTGGAAGGGCAGATTCAGGAAAAACTGTTTTTT | CASSLEGQIQEKLFF | TRBJ1-4 | few | TRBV5-4 | -
TGCAGTGCTAGTCGGGCAGGGAGCTACGAGCAGTACTTC | CSASRAGSYEQYF | TRBJ2-7 | - | TRBV20-1 | -
TGTGCCACCAGCAGAGATTCCCCGCGGGAGACCCAGTACTTC | CATSRDSPRETQYF | TRBJ2-5 | few | TRBV15 | -
TGTGCCAGCAGTTTCCGGGACCACCAAAATACGCAGTATTTT | CASSFRDHQNTQYF | TRBJ2-3 | - | TRBV12-3/TRBV12-4 | -
TGTGCCAGCACCCCGCCCAGCGGGGGAACCCCTTGCTTC | CASTPPSGGTPCF | TRBJ2-1 | few | TRBV7-9 | TRBD2
TGTGCCAGCTGCCAGATACCGGGACTAGGATACTACAATGAGCAGTTCTTC | CASCQIPGLGYYNEQFF | TRBJ2-1 | - | TRBV3-1 | TRBD2
TGTGCCAGCAGCTTCCGGACTAGCGGGAGTTCTGGCCACAATGAGCAGTTCTTC | CASSFRTSGSSGHNEQFF | TRBJ2-1 | few | TRBV11-2 | TRBD2
TGTGCCAGCAGCATCTCGGCGGCGGGGACCGGGGAGCTGTTTTTT | CASSISAAGTGELFF | TRBJ2-2 | - | TRBV7-2 | -
TGTGCCAGCAGCTCCTCCGGGACTAGCGGTACTTACAATGAGCAGTTCTTC | CASSSSGTSGTYNEQFF | TRBJ2-1 | - | TRBV7-6 | TRBD2
TGTGCCAGCAGTTATCTGTTAGCGGGAGTGTCAGATACGCAGTATTTT | CASSYLLAGVSDTQYF | TRBJ2-3 | - | TRBV6-5 | TRBD2
TGCAGCGCTGGTGGCGGGGGAGTCTACGAGCAGTACTTC | CSAGGGGVYEQYF | TRBJ2-7 | - | TRBV29-1 | TRBD2
TGTGCCACCAGTGATCCGTGGGGATTTGAGCAGTTCTTC | CATSDPWGFEQFF | TRBJ2-1 | - | TRBV24-1 | -
TGCGCCAGCAGCTTGGAGACAGGGTCAGATACGCAGTATTTT | CASSLETGSDTQYF | TRBJ2-3 | - | TRBV5-1 | TRBD1
TGCAGTGCCGGGGACTATTCAATTGCGACCCAGTACTTC | CSAGDYSIATQYF | TRBJ2-5 | - | TRBV20-1 | TRBD2
TGTGCCAGTAGTTTCGGGGGGAATCGAGCCGGGGAGCTGTTTTTT | CASSFGGNRAGELFF | TRBJ2-2 | - | TRBV28 | TRBD2
TGCAGTGCTGACTTGGCGGACTGTCACTACTCCGGGGCCAACGTCCTGACTTTC | CSADLADCHYSGANVLTF | TRBJ2-6 | few | TRBV20-1 | -
TGTGCCAGCAGTTTCTCCGGGGAGGGGAAACTGTTTTTT | CASSFSGEGKLFF | TRBJ1-4 | - | TRBV12-3/TRBV12-4 | -
TGCAGTGCTAGAGATGTTCGGGATCATGCGAATGAGCAGTTCTTC | CSARDVRDHANEQFF | TRBJ2-1 | - | TRBV20-1 | -
TGTGCCAGCAGTGAGACGGGACTCCCTGAGCGCGAGCAGTACTTC | CASSETGLPEREQYF | TRBJ2-7 | few | TRBV2 | -
TGTGCCAGCAGTTACGCCCACAGATTCCGGGACAGAGTCTACGAGCAGTACTTC | CASSYAHRFRDRVYEQYF | TRBJ2-7 | few | TRBV6-2/TRBV6-3 | TRBD1
TGCGCCAGCAGCCAATCAGCCCAGGCTGGGTGGGGGTATTTC | CASSQSAQAGWGYF | TRBJ2-4 | - | TRBV4-3 | -
TGTGCCAGCAGTGATCCCGGAGCGGGGGAGAACACAGATACGCAGTATTTT | CASSDPGAGENTDTQYF | TRBJ2-3 | - | TRBV6-1 | TRBD2
TGTGCCAGCAGCCGAGAGGTCGGTTTCTACAATGAGCAGTTCTTC | CASSREVGFYNEQFF | TRBJ2-1 | - | TRBV14 | -
TGTGCCAGCAGCGCGACAGCTAACTATGGCTACACCTTC | CASSATANYGYTF | TRBJ1-2 | many | TRBV12-3/TRBV12-4 | -
TGCGCCAGCAAAATGAGGACGGGGAACACCGGGGAGCTGTTTTTT | CASKMRTGNTGELFF | TRBJ2-2 | - | TRBV5-1 | -
TGTGCCAGCAGTCCGGCGCCCGGGGAGCTGTTTTTT | CASSPAPGELFF | TRBJ2-2 | - | TRBV6-6 | -
TGTGCCAGCAGCTTAGCCTGGCTAGACCGACAGTTCTTC | CASSLAWLDRQFF | TRBJ2-1 | few | TRBV7-2 | -
TGCAGTGCTGTAGTGGGGACAGGCTATGGCTACACCTTC | CSAVVGTGYGYTF | TRBJ1-2 | - | TRBV20-1 | TRBD1
TGTGCCAGCAGCCTCCCCGTTGAAGCGCAGTATTTT | CASSLPVEAQYF | TRBJ2-3 | few | TRBV6-2/TRBV6-3 | -
TGTGCCAGCAGCCAAGACGCGGGGGCTACTTACAATGAGCAGTTCTTC | CASSQDAGATYNEQFF | TRBJ2-1 | - | TRBV3-1 | -
TGTGCAAGTCGCTTAGGATTGGGAAAGTGGCCTCTATTTGGGTACCAAGAGACCCAGTACTTC | CASRLGLGKWPLFGYQETQYF | TRBJ2-5 | - | TRBV12-2 | -